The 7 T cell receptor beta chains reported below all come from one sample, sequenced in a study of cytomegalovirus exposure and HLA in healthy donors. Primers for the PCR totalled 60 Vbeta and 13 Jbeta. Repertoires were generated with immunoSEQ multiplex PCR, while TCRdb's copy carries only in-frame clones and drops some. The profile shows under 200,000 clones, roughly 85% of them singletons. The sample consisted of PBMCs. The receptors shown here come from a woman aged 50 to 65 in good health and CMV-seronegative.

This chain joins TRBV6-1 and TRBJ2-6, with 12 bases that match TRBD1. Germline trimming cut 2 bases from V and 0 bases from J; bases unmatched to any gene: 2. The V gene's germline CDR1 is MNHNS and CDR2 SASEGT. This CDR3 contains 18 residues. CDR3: CASSERGQGASGANVLTF. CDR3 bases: TGTGCCAGCAGTGAACGGGGACAGGGGGCCTCTGGGGCCAACGTCCTGACTTTC.

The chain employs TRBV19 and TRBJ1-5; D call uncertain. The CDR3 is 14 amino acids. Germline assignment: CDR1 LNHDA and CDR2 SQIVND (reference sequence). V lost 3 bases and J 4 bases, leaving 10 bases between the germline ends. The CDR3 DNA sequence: TGTGCCAGTAGTATTAATGTCAGGAATCAGCCCCAGCATTTT. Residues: CASSINVRNQPQHF.

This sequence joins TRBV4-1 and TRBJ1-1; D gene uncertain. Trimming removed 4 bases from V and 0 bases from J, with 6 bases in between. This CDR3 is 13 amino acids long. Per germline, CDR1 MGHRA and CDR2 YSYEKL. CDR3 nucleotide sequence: TGCGCCAGCAGCCTGGCCCTGAACACTGAAGCTTTCTTT. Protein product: CASSLALNTEAFF.

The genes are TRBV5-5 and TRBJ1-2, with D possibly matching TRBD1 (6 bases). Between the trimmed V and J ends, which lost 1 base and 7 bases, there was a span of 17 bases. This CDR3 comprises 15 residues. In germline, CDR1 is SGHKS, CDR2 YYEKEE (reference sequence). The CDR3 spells CASSLPNLTGSGYTF. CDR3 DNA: TGTGCCAGCAGCTTGCCAAACCTTACAGGGTCTGGCTACACCTTC.

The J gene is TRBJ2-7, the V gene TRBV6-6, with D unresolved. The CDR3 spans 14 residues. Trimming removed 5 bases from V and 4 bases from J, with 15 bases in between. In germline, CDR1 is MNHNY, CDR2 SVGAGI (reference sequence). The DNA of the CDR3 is TGTGCCAGCAGTCCCCTACAAAAAGCGTACGAGCAGTACTTC. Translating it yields CASSPLQKAYEQYF.

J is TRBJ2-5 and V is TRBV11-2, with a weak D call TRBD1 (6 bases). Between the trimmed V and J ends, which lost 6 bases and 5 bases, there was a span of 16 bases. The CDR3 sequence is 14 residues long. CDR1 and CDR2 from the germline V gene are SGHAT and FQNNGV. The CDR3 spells CASRDTSTGETQYF. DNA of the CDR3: TGTGCCAGCAGGGATACCTCAACAGGGGAGACCCAGTACTTC. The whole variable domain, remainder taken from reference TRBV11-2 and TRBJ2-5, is EAGVAQSPRYKIIEKRQSVAFWCNPISGHATLYWYQQILGQGPKLLIQFQNNGVVDDSQLPKDRFSAERLKGVDSTLKIQPAKLEDSAVYLCASRDTSTGETQYFGPGTRLLVL.

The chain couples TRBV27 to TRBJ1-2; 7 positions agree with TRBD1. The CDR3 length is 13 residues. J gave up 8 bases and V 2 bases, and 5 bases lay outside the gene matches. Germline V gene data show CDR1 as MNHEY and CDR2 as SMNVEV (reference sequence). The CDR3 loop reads CASSLRQGDGYTF. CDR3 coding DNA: TGTGCCAGCAGTTTAAGACAGGGAGACGGCTACACCTTC.